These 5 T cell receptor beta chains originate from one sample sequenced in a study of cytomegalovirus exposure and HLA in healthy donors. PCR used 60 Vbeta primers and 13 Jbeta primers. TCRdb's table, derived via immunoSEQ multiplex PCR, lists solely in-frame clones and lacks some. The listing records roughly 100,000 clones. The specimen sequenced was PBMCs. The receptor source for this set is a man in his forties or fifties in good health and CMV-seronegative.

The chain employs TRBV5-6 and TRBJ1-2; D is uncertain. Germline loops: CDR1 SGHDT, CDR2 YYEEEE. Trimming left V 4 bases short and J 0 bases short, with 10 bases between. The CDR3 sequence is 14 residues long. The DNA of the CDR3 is TGTGCCAGCAGCCGATTGGGAGCTAACTATGGCTACACCTTC. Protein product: CASSRLGANYGYTF.

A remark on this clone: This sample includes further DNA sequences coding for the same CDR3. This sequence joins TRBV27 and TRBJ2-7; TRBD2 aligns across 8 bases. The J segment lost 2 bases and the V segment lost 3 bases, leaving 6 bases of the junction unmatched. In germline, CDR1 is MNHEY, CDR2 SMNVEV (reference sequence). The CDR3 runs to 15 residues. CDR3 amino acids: CASSFEAGVPYEQYF. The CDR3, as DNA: TGTGCCAGCAGTTTTGAAGCGGGAGTCCCCTACGAGCAGTACTTC.

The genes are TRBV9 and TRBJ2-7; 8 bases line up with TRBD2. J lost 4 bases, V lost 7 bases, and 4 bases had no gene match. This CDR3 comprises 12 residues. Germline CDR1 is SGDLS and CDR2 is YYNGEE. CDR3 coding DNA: TGTGCCAGCGGTAGCGGGGTATACGAGCAGTACTTC. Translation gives CASGSGVYEQYF.

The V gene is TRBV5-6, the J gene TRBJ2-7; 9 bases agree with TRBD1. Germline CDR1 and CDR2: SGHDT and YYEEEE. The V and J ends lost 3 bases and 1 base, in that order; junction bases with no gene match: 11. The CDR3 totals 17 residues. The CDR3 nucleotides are TGTGCCAGCAGCTACCCTGGGGGACAGGGCACTTCCTACGAGCAGTACTTC. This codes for CASSYPGGQGTSYEQYF.

The CDR3 nucleotides are TGTGCCAGCAGCTCCAGGGACTTCCAAGAGACCCAGTACTTC. Translated: CASSSRDFQETQYF. V usage is TRBV7-8 and J usage is TRBJ2-5; a possible D gene is TRBD2 (6 bases). This CDR3 is built from 14 residues. The V gene lost 4 bases and the J gene lost 1 base, with 10 bases spanning the gap. Germline assignment: CDR1 SGHVS and CDR2 FQNEAQ. Together with reference TRBV7-8 and TRBJ2-5, the CDR3 gives the full variable domain: GAGVSQSPRYKVAKRGQDVALRCDPISGHVSLFWYQQALGQGPEFLTYFQNEAQLDKSGLPSDRFFAERPEGSVSTLKIQRTQQEDSAVYLCASSSRDFQETQYFGPGTRLLVL.